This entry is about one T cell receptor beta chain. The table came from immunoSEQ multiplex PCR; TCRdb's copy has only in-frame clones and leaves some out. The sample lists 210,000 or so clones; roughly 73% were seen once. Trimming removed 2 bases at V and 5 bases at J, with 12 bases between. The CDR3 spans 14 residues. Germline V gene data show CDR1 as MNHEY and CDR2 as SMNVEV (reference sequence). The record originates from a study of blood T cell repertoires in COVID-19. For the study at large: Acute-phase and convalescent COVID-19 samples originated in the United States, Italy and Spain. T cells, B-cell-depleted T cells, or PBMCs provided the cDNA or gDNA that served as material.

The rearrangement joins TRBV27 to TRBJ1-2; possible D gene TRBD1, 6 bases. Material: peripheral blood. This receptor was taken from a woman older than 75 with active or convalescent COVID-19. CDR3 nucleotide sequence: TGTGCCAGCAGTTTACAGGGGACTAGGTATGGCTACACCTTC. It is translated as CASSLQGTRYGYTF.